Included here is one TCR beta chain sequence, with context. Its antigen is not identified. The data belong to a study of Ad26.COV2.S vaccination and SARS-CoV-2 variants. Turning to the study itself: The study gave Ad26.COV2.S intramuscularly, once or twice 56 days apart.

Study-wide results and caveats: Vaccinated individuals (as opposed to placebo recipients) had higher spike-specific TCR breadth. Breadth, reportedly substantial, characterized the spike-specific CD8+ and CD4+ T cell responses after vaccination.

Clones were sequenced by immunoSEQ multiplex PCR, and TCRdb holds only the in-frame ones, with some missing. Counted here are hundreds of thousands of clones, about 88% occurring once; the ten biggest clones make up less than 4%. Trimming left V 6 bases short and J 2 bases short, with 15 bases between. The CDR3 contains 15 residues. In germline, CDR1 is WNHNN, CDR2 SYGVQD (reference sequence). Indicated treatment: over 15 received Ad26.COV2.S at low or high dose, single or two shots; roughly five received placebo; per-sample allocation not given. Specimens were obtained on day 63 following the first vaccine or placebo injection.

The material sequenced was peripheral blood, taken in a trial of Ad26.COV2.S vaccine versus placebo. The sequence was obtained from a person between 18 and 60 years old who received the Ad26.COV2.S COVID-19 vaccine or a placebo. This rearrangement joins TRBV10-1 to TRBJ2-3, with D maybe TRBD2 (5 bases). Here the CDR3 reads CASRGEAQITDTQYF. The CDR3 region has the DNA TGCGCCAGCAGGGGAGAGGCACAGATCACAGATACGCAGTATTTT.